The present T cell receptor beta chain was sequenced within a study of T cell clones after liver transplantation (dated 2019 in TCRdb). With regard to the full study: The samples were obtained from ITN030ST, a randomized trial that attempted immunosuppression withdrawal within 2 years after liver transplantation. After a pre-transplant mixed lymphocyte reaction, TCRbeta sequencing was used to pinpoint donor-reactive T cell clones, which were subsequently tracked in post-transplant blood. Blood samples were taken pre-transplant, pre-randomization before withdrawal, and post-randomization after full withdrawal or failed withdrawal. Tolerance was defined as complete withdrawal of immunosuppression for at least one year without a rise in liver enzymes beyond twice the upper limit of normal. Until randomization at 12-24 months post-transplant, subjects were given standard immunosuppression, with no induction therapy. Three of the eight recipients were HCV-positive; the others were transplanted for non-autoimmune, non-viral indications. Third party-reactive TCRbeta sequences from pre-transplant MLRs were also identified as an antigen-independent comparator for donor-reactive sequences. Of the 8 liver transplant recipients making up the studied cohort, 3 were classified as tolerant and 5 as non-tolerant.

Taken from the germline V gene (reference sequence), the CDR1 and CDR2 loops are LNHDA and SQIVND. From the cysteine up to the phenylalanine, the CDR3 has a length of 13 residues. Left in the record is the CDR3 DNA by itself, 39 bases read in frame from the first base. V is pared back by 3 bases and J by 2 bases, with 8 bases lying between the germline termini. Unstimulated PBMCs, after thawing, were stained for CD3, CD4 and CD8 and then FACS-sorted into CD3+CD4+ and CD3+CD8+ populations. Each of the 8 studied subjects was randomized to immunosuppression withdrawal. The Qiagen DNeasy Blood and Tissue Kit was used to isolate genomic DNA. Using immunoSEQ, frozen genomic DNA was subjected to high-throughput TCRbeta CDR3 sequencing, a process that included PCR amplification, mapping, bias correction and internal controls. Regarding the original processing steps: Productive rearrangements were retained, and unique TCRbeta sequences were defined by the CDR3 nucleotide sequence together with the V and J gene. A sequence counted as donor-reactive only if the sequence showed at least 5-fold expansion in CFSE-low cells compared with unstimulated pre-transplant cells and had a frequency of at least 0.01%. To ensure at least 90% detection power, minimum frequency thresholds were set for each subject based on that subject's lowest-template unstimulated sample. Jensen-Shannon divergence between the top 1000 TCRbeta sequences post- versus pre-transplant served as the measure of repertoire turnover. Two-sided Fisher's exact tests were used to test for changes in the detection of donor-reactive sequences. TCRdb retrieved this table from immuneACCESS and kept in-frame rearrangements only. Not all clones are present; in checked studies, unresolved V genes account for under half, and no reason is known for the remainder. V, J and clone size were drawn from that table, and D and trimming were deduced from the DNA. This sample comprises 45,000 to 60,000 clones, less than 90% of them detected only once. Around an eighth of the sample rests with the top ten.

General conclusions and limits of the study: In 5 of 8 subjects, circulating donor-reactive CD4 TCRbeta sequences decreased significantly after transplant, regardless of tolerance or HCV status. Donor-reactive sequences decreased more than third party-reactive sequences, which suggests partial antigen-specific deletion that was not related to withdrawal success. After accounting for repertoire turnover, donor-reactive detection was significantly reduced in 7 of 8 subjects for CD4 and 8 of 8 for CD8. The conclusions were preliminary, being limited by small, heterogeneous patient numbers and by non-standardized post-transplant time points. Because allograft tissue specimens were not available, migration of donor-reactive T cells into the graft, rather than deletion, may have occurred. In a couple of subjects, low numbers of available donor cells limited the measurable donor-reactive repertoire.

Of note for this clone: The antigen this receptor binds is unknown. No much larger clone exists at a distance of one base, and base qualities are not known.

The sequence joins TRBV19 to TRBJ2-7; matching of 5 bases hints at TRBD1 as the D gene. Sequenced material: CD8+ T cells from blood, taken 12 months after liver transplant. The source is a human patient who received a liver transplant. After a transplant, certain T cells may trace back to the graft donor. The DNA sequence is TGTGCCAGTAGTATCGGACACCCCTACGAGCAGTACTTC. Its protein is CASSIGHPYEQYF. The CDR3, completed at both ends by the reference TRBV19 and TRBJ2-7 genes, gives the full variable domain DGGITQSPKYLFRKEGQNVTLSCEQNLNHDAMYWYRQDPGQGLRLIYYSQIVNDFQKGDIAEGYSVSREKKESFPLTVTSAQKNPTAFYLCASSIGHPYEQYFGPGTRLTVT.